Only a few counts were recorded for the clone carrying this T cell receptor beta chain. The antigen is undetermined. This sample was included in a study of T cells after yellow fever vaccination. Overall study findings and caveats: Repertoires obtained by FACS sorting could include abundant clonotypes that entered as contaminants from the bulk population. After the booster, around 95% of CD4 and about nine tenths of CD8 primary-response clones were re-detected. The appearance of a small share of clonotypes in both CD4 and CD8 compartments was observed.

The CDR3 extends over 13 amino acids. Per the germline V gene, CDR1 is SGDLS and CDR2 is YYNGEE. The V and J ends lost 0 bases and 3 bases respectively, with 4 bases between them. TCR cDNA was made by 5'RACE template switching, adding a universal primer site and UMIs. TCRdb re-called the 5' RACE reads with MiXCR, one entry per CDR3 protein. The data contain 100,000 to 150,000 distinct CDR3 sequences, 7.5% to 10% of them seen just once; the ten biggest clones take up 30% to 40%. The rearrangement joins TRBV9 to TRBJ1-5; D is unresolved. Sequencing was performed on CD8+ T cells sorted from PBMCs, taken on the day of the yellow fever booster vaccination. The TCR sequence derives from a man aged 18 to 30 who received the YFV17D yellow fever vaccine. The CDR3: CASSVGDNQPQHF. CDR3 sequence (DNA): TGTGCCAGCAGCGTAGGGGACAATCAGCCCCAGCATTTT.